What follows is one T cell receptor beta chain and its context. The antigen remains undetermined. This specimen comes from a study of follicular helper T cells after annual influenza vaccination. Study-level background: Sampling occurred days 0, 7 and 28 after each influenza vaccination. Across the 2013-2014, 2014-2015 and 2015-2016 vaccination seasons, some subjects were resampled. Broader study findings: ICOS+CD38+ cTfh clonality tracked population frequency, and its change tracked circulating plasmablast change.

CDR1 is LGHNA and CDR2 is YSLEER in the germline V gene. The length of the CDR3 is 16 residues. Unmatched junction bases numbered 5, after V lost 1 base and J lost 4 bases. Time point reported: 2015-2016 season, 7 days after influenza vaccination. Measured with immunoSEQ multiplex PCR; TCRdb has only the in-frame clones, and not every one. This table has about 5,000 clones, under 85% appearing once. This sequence originates from an adult who received the influenza vaccine. V is TRBV4-3 and J is TRBJ2-7, with TRBD2 identical over 12 bases. Here the sequenced sample was CXCR5+ CD38- circulating T follicular helper cells from blood, taken 7 days after influenza vaccination. Subset: circulating Tfh, non-naive CD4+CXCR5+PD-1+ (ICOS+CD38+ or ICOS-CD38-). CDR3 region: CASSQGPSGGAYEQYF. The DNA for the CDR3 is TGCGCCAGCAGCCAAGGTCCTAGCGGGGGGGCGTACGAGCAGTACTTC.